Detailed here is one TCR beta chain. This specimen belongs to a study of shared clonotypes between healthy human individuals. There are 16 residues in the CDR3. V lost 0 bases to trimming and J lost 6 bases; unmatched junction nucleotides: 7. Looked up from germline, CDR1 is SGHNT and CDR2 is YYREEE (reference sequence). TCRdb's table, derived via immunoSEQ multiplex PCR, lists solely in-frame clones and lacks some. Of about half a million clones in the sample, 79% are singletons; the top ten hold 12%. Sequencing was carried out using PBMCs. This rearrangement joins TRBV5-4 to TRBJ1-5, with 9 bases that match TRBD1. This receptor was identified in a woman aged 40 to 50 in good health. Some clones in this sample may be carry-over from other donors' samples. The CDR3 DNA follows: TGTGCCAGCAGCTTGGGTCCGGGACAGGGAATTCAGCCCCAGCATTTT. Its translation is CASSLGPGQGIQPQHF.